This T cell receptor (beta chain) derives from a study of T cell responses to AZD1222 COVID-19 vaccine. V lost 2 bases, J lost 3 bases, and 19 bases lay in between. The CDR3 runs 17 residues. CDR1 is SGHTA, CDR2 FQGTGA, per germline. This clone was recorded a few times. Its cognate antigen is unknown. Study-level points and caveats: Baseline seropositivity occurred in only a handful of AZD1222 recipients. An increase in Spike-specific TCR breadth and depth was observed after two AZD1222 doses. Among vaccine-associated CD4 TCRs, coverage spanned spike, with dominance at 160-218 and 743-854.

Data came from immunoSEQ multiplex PCR; TCRdb stores just in-frame clones and leaves some out. The sample gives about 120,000 clones, more than 75% of which show up once; 8.5% to 10% is in the top ten. The gene calls are TRBV7-3 and TRBJ1-2; D is perhaps TRBD1 (6 bases). This TCR came from an adult in good health. Sample: peripheral blood, taken on day 0 of AZD1222 vaccination. CDR3 residues: CASSLGPYARGDYGYTF. CDR3 DNA sequence: TGTGCCAGCAGCTTAGGTCCCTACGCAAGGGGGGACTATGGCTACACCTTC.